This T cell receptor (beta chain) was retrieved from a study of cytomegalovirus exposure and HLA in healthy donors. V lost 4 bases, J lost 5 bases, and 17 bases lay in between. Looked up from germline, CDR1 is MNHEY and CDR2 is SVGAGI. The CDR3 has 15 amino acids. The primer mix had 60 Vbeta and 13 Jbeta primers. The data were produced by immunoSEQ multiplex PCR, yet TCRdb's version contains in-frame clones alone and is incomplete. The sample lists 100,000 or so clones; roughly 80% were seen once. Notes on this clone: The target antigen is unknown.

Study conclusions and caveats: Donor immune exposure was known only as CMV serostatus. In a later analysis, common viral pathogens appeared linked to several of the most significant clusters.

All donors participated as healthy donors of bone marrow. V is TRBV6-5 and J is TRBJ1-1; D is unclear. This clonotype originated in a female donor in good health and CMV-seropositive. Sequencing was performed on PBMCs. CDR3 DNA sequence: TGTGCCAGCAGTTTCTTGGCAAAAGTCTCTACTGAAGCTTTCTTT. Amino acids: CASSFLAKVSTEAFF.